The present entry profiles one T cell receptor (beta chain) with its context. This clonotype was seen at least ten times. This clone's antigen is unknown. No much larger clone is present one base from it, and per-base qualities are unavailable. The sample belongs to a study of T cells in Graves' hyperthyroidism and ophthalmopathy (dated by TCRdb to the late 2010s). Regarding the study in general: Peripheral blood samples were taken at the time of initial diagnosis, prior to any treatment. In addition, the study compared T-cell repertoires in thyroid tissue and in blood from about six Graves' hyperthyroidism patients. Following sampling, methimazole starting at 30 mg daily was given to hyperthyroidism patients, and high-dose intravenous methylprednisolone was given to ophthalmopathy patients. For training and testing, the 95 to 100 patients in the discovery cohort were randomly divided in a 7:3 ratio. Prospective prediction of ophthalmopathy was tested in an independent validation cohort of 18 to 20 hyperthyroidism patients and approximately 17 patients who later progressed to ophthalmopathy. The paper reports TCR Vbeta CDR3 sequencing of more than 120 peripheral blood samples: 43 ophthalmopathy, roughly 80 hyperthyroidism and around 17 progressor patients. TCR V-J signatures able to tell the groups apart were searched for in a discovery cohort of 100 patients, of whom roughly 42 had Graves' ophthalmopathy and roughly 59 had stable Graves' hyperthyroidism. General study outcomes and caveats: No statistical method was used to set the sample size in advance, and investigators knew the group allocation. In validation, progression to ophthalmopathy was predicted by the model with around 70% sensitivity and 72% to 80% specificity, a median of approximately 6.5 months before onset. A model built on a 13 V-J signature distinguished ophthalmopathy from stable hyperthyroidism, reaching roughly 88% sensitivity and approximately 81% specificity in cross-validation and 80%/75% in testing. Most expanded thyroid clonotypes (frequency above 0.001) were also detected in blood, suggesting blood repertoires may reflect thyroid immune responses.

Amplification of TCR beta CDR3 regions was carried out from RNA transcripts. The first round of RT-PCR for the TCR CDR3 was performed with the HTBI primer set and the Qiagen OneStep RT-PCR kit. A second multiplex PCR round built the libraries, followed by size selection and purification. Paired-end sequencing of the libraries was performed with 100 bp reads on an Illumina HiSeq2000. The study's own analysis went as follows. SOAPnuke was used to process the raw data, throwing out any read that contained adapters or uncalled bases, had a mean Phred below 15, or lacked an exact constant-primer or identifier match. COPE v1.2.5 was used to merge high-quality paired reads, and clonotypes were defined as unique nucleotide sequences. MiTCR v1.1 was used to align clonotypes to the IMGT TRBV, TRBD and TRBJ reference segments. Only V-J combinations with frequency above 0.0001, covering about 99% of repertoires, were analysed. The TCS score was defined as F50 (clonal expansion) divided by E x V (chaos), with BLOSUM62-based TCRdist calculated between CDR3 peptides within each V-J. Welch's t-statistics and random forest reduced several hundred V-J features to some 14, which were used in a naive Bayes classifier (R e1071). Clones were called with MiXCR by TCRdb after fastp trimmed the public reads at Q25, and only in-frame beta chains were retained. Entries that share a CDR3 protein sequence are merged under the most common genes and DNA. Clone size and V and J calls follow TCRdb, not the original study. This sample holds fewer than 500,000 distinct CDR3 sequences; around 13% were observed only once. The ten largest clones take up 20% of the sample.

Deletion took 3 bases off V and 4 bases off J, with a span of 18 bases between the germline ends. According to the germline V gene, CDR1 reads SGHRS and CDR2 reads YFSETQ. From the cysteine up to the phenylalanine, the CDR3 has a length of 16 residues. Only the CDR3 DNA stays, 48 bases, in frame from base 1. Ophthalmopathy patients had moderately to severely active disease, Clinical Activity Score of at least 3, NOSPECS grade of at least 4, and duration under 3 months. Any patient with an uncontrolled infection, another autoimmune disease, pregnancy or lactation was excluded. Diagnoses relied on clinical symptoms, serum thyroxine and TRAb, thyroid ultrasound and orbital computed tomography. PBMCs were separated from roughly 9.6 ml of fresh peripheral blood using Ficoll-Paque density gradient centrifugation. Total RNA was extracted using Trizol reagent, and RNA quality was assessed on an Agilent 2100 Bioanalyzer.

The V and J genes are TRBV5-1 and TRBJ2-3; the D gene is tentatively TRBD1 or TRBD2, each matching 6 bases. Sequences were obtained from blood. The clonotype originates from a woman under 40 with Graves' ophthalmopathy. The CDR3: CASSSVGWGAPDTQYF. The DNA sequence follows: TGCGCCAGCAGCTCGGTCGGTTGGGGGGCCCCAGATACGCAGTATTTT.